This T cell receptor beta chain was documented in a study of beta chain features in type 1 diabetes. In the study overall: Cell yields, gender and age were similar in healthy donors and patients. Sorted cells from all samples, numbering some 99,000,000, were examined. Study findings and constraints: TCRB CDR3 length was moderately but significantly reduced in all four CD4+ subsets of Type 1 diabetes patients. Within patients, naive, central memory and Treg TCRB repertoires seemed more similar than within healthy donors.

Germline-derived CDR1 and CDR2 are MNHEY and SVGAGI. This CDR3 is built from 12 residues. The V end was cut by 7 bases, the J end by 6 bases, with 12 bases between. This clone was seen a handful of times. Its specificity is not known. Sequenced material consisted of expressed TCRB transcripts (all of the isolated RNA was reverse transcribed). Some clones are missing from TCRdb's copy, which holds only in-frame ones; the method was immunoSEQ multiplex PCR. This sample has around 690,000 clones; 9.5% to 15% occur once, and the top ten carry 0.095% to 0.15%. Material for sequencing was naive CD4+ T cells from blood. The chain links TRBV6-5 to TRBJ2-5, with a possible D match to TRBD1 (5 bases). This sequence originates from a man aged 25 to 40 with type 1 diabetes. The CDR3: CASNQGGKTQYF. The CDR3 DNA reads TGTGCCAGCAATCAGGGTGGAAAGACCCAGTACTTC.